Below are 25 T cell receptor beta chains sequenced from a single sample in a study of vaccination effects on CD4 cells after COVID-19. Only in-frame clones appear in the TCRdb table, and some are missing; sequencing was by immunoSEQ multiplex PCR. The sample has tens of thousands of clones; around 81% are singletons. No antigen has been identified for these receptors. Before sequencing took place, the ViraFEST assay used viral peptide pools to expand antigen-specific CD4+ T cells. Researchers isolated CD4+ T cells once approximately eleven days of culture had elapsed. The study found no prior SARS-CoV-2 infection in the vaccine recipients, who tested negative for nucleocapsid antibodies. The sample here was CD4+ T cells from PBMCs cultured with SARS-CoV-2 spike peptides, taken before COVID-19 vaccination. These receptors all come from a human donor who received a COVID-19 vaccine.

The chain combines TRBV18 with TRBJ2-3; 7 positions agree with TRBD1. V lost 5 bases and J lost 0; bases outside the gene matches: 5. The CDR3 has 15 residues. Germline CDR1 and CDR2: KGHSH and LQKENI. CDR3 protein: CASSGQEQSTDTQYF. As DNA, the CDR3 is TGTGCCAGCTCAGGACAGGAGCAAAGCACAGATACGCAGTATTTT.

The chain uses TRBV24-1 and TRBJ2-3; the D call may be TRBD1 or TRBD2 (6 bases each). Germline CDR1 KGHDR, CDR2 SFDVKD. Trimming pared 0 bases from V and 0 bases from J, leaving 12 bases between. This CDR3 spans 17 amino acids. In DNA, the CDR3 is TGTGCCACCAGTGATTTGGATTGGGGGGCTAGCACAGATACGCAGTATTTT. Its translation: CATSDLDWGASTDTQYF.

The chain couples TRBV24-1 to TRBJ1-3; maybe TRBD1 (5 bases). CDR1 and CDR2 from the germline V gene are KGHDR and SFDVKD. Trimming removed 6 bases from V and 9 bases from J, with 8 bases in between. The CDR3 contains 11 residues. CDR3 nucleotides: TGTGCCACCAGTTCCGGGGGCACCATATATTTT. It specifies CATSSGGTIYF.

J is TRBJ2-6 and V is TRBV10-2; D is unresolved. Germline lookup yields CDR1 WSHSY and CDR2 SAAADI. Trimming cost V 3 bases and J 1 base, with 7 bases left between them. The length of the CDR3 is 15 residues. CDR3 coding DNA: TGCGCCAGCAGTGAACAGATATCTGGGGCCAACGTCCTGACTTTC. As protein: CASSEQISGANVLTF.

This chain links TRBV12-5 with TRBJ2-5; TRBD2 matches 7 bases. The CDR3 spans 13 residues. From germline, CDR1 is LGHNT and CDR2 FRNRAP. With 6 bases clipped from V and 4 bases from J, the junction kept 5 bases outside the gene matches. CDR3 residues: CASGKSGAETQYF. The CDR3 DNA sequence: TGTGCTAGTGGAAAAAGCGGGGCAGAGACCCAGTACTTC.

The gene calls are TRBV3-1 (or the pseudogene TRBV3-2) and TRBJ2-3; TRBD1 aligns across 7 bases. V lost 2 bases, J lost 3 bases, and 2 bases stayed unmatched. The CDR3 runs 14 residues. Looked up from germline, CDR1 is LGHDT and CDR2 is YNNKEL (reference sequence). CDR3 protein: CASSQFRGTDTQYF. The CDR3 region has the DNA TGTGCCAGCAGCCAATTCAGGGGGACAGATACGCAGTATTTT.

The V gene is TRBV5-4, the J gene TRBJ2-5; maybe TRBD2 (6 bases). The CDR3 is 13 amino acids. V was pared by 5 bases and J by 1 base, with 9 bases between. From germline, CDR1 is SGHNT and CDR2 YYREEE (reference sequence). The CDR3 protein is CASRRDFQETQYF. The CDR3 bases are TGTGCCAGCAGGCGGGACTTCCAAGAGACCCAGTACTTC.

The chain employs TRBV5-1 and TRBJ2-5, with 8 bases lining up with TRBD1. CDR1 SGHRS and CDR2 YFSETQ come from the germline V gene. The CDR3 runs 13 residues. The junction had 4 bases not matched to a gene; V was cut back by 4 bases and J by 5 bases. The CDR3 region has the DNA TGCGCCAGCAGCAGTCAGGGGGCCGAGACCCAGTACTTC. Amino acids: CASSSQGAETQYF.

The chain is built from TRBV19 and TRBJ2-3; D gene uncertain. Trimming left V 7 bases short and J 2 bases short, with 10 bases between. This CDR3 comprises 13 residues. The V gene's germline CDR1 is LNHDA and CDR2 SQIVND (reference sequence). CDR3 nucleotide sequence: TGTGCCAGTAAGGACCGCTCCACAGATACGCAGTATTTT. Protein sequence: CASKDRSTDTQYF.

This rearrangement joins TRBV2 to TRBJ2-1; 9 bases line up with TRBD2. The CDR3 has 17 residues. Germline V CDR1 and CDR2: SNHLY, FYNNEI. With V trimmed by 2 bases and J by 5 bases, 10 bases remained unmatched. The CDR3 region is CASSERLAGYVNNEQFF. CDR3 in DNA: TGTGCCAGCAGTGAACGGCTAGCGGGGTACGTCAACAATGAGCAGTTCTTC.

This chain uses TRBV6-1 with TRBJ1-5; TRBD1 matches at 11 bases. Germline V CDR1 and CDR2: MNHNS, SASEGT. V shed 1 base and J 6 bases; nucleotides not matched to a gene: 5. The CDR3 spans 16 residues. In DNA form, the CDR3 reads TGTGCCAGCAGTGAAGGGACAGGGGGCTCGGGTCAGCCCCAGCATTTT. It codes for CASSEGTGGSGQPQHF.

The rearrangement joins TRBV6-5 to TRBJ2-1, with D tentatively TRBD1 or TRBD2 (5 bases each). Germline CDR1 reads MNHEY; CDR2 reads SVGAGI. The CDR3 loop spans 15 amino acids. Trimming removed 5 bases from V and 2 bases from J, with 13 bases in between. CDR3 in DNA: TGTGCCAGCAGTCTGGGCGTGGGGGCCTACAATGAGCAGTTCTTC. This encodes CASSLGVGAYNEQFF.

This clone showed up just once. The J gene is TRBJ2-6, the V gene TRBV28; a possible D gene is TRBD1 (6 bases). The CDR3 totals 18 residues. The V end was cut by 3 bases, the J end by 1 base, with 16 bases between. The germline V gene has CDR1 MDHEN and CDR2 SYDVKM. The chain's CDR3 is CASSFSPGHPSGANVLTF. The CDR3 bases are TGTGCCAGCAGTTTCTCCCCGGGACATCCTTCTGGGGCCAACGTCCTGACTTTC. The full variable domain, its missing parts supplied by reference TRBV28 and TRBJ2-6, is DVKVTQSSRYLVKRTGEKVFLECVQDMDHENMFWYRQDPGLGLRLIYFSYDVKMKEKGDIPEGYSVSREKKERFSLILESASTNQTSMYLCASSFSPGHPSGANVLTFGAGSRLTVL.

On this clone: The sample carries other DNA sequences with the same CDR3. The CDR3 sequence is CATSDGGQETQYF. For the CDR3, the DNA is TGTGCCACCAGTGATGGAGGGCAAGAGACCCAGTACTTC. This rearrangement joins TRBV24-1 to TRBJ2-5, with D possibly TRBD2 on 6 matching bases. This CDR3 has 13 amino acids. Trimming removed 3 bases at V and 2 bases at J, with 6 bases between. Per germline, CDR1 KGHDR and CDR2 SFDVKD.

As DNA, the CDR3 is TGCGCCAGCAGCCCCGGGGCTGGGGATCAGCCCCAGCATTTT. This translates into CASSPGAGDQPQHF. J is TRBJ1-5 and V is TRBV5-1, with D possibly TRBD1 on 5 matching bases. The CDR3 is 14 amino acids. Germline CDR1 and CDR2: SGHRS and YFSETQ. Trimming removed 4 bases at V and 5 bases at J, with 13 bases between.

The chain has TRBV30 and TRBJ2-1; D tentatively fits TRBD1 or TRBD2 (5 bases each). V was pared by 7 bases and J by 7 bases, with 23 bases between. Germline V CDR1 and CDR2: GTSNPN, SVGIG (reference sequence). CDR3 size: 15 residues. The CDR3 DNA is TGTGCCTCTGGAGATTTGGGGGAGAGGGAAAATGAGCAGTTCTTC. This translates into CASGDLGERENEQFF.

This clone was counted a few times. The V call is TRBV5-4, the J call TRBJ1-2; D gene uncertain. Germline V gene sequence: CDR1 SGHNT, CDR2 YYREEE (reference sequence). The V end was cut by 9 bases, the J end by 8 bases, with 20 bases between. The CDR3 totals 13 residues. The CDR3 sequence is CATGGEVRRGYTF. CDR3 coding DNA: TGTGCCACCGGTGGGGAGGTACGTCGCGGCTACACCTTC. The variable domain in full, with the rest retrieved from reference TRBV5-4 and TRBJ1-2, is ETGVTQSPTHLIKTRGQQVTLRCSSQSGHNTVSWYQQALGQGPQFIFQYYREEENGRGNFPPRFSGLQFPNYSSELNVNALELDDSALYLCATGGEVRRGYTFGSGTRLTVV.

The V and J genes are TRBV6-5 and TRBJ2-1; 8 positions match TRBD1. The CDR3 loop spans 15 amino acids. The germline V gene has CDR1 MNHEY and CDR2 SVGAGI. The trim removed 5 bases at V and 4 bases at J, leaving 7 bases unmatched. This chain's CDR3 is CASSRTGTFYNEQFF. The DNA for the CDR3 is TGTGCCAGCAGTCGGACAGGGACTTTTTACAATGAGCAGTTCTTC.

The CDR3 protein is CASSYASRLSGNTIYF. The DNA of the CDR3 is TGTGCCAGCAGTTACGCTTCGAGGCTCTCTGGAAACACCATATATTTT. The chain carries TRBV5-8 and TRBJ1-3; D is ambiguous. The CDR3 has 16 residues. V was trimmed by 5 bases and J by 0 bases, leaving 15 bases between them. Germline assignment: CDR1 SGHTS and CDR2 YDEGEE.

The J gene is TRBJ2-5, the V gene TRBV18, with D hard to call. From germline, CDR1 is KGHSH and CDR2 LQKENI. CDR3 size: 13 residues. V lost 2 bases, J lost 1 base, and 5 bases lay in between. In DNA, the CDR3 is TGTGCCAGCTCACCAACGTCCCAAGAGACCCAGTACTTC. This encodes CASSPTSQETQYF.

The CDR3 DNA follows: TGTGCCAGCAGCCCCCGACGGCAGGGGGGAGGTGAGCAGTTCTTC. This translates into CASSPRRQGGGEQFF. The rearrangement uses TRBV6-4 and TRBJ2-1; TRBD1 might be the D (7 bases). This CDR3 has 15 amino acids. Germline V gene lookup returns CDR1 MRHNA and CDR2 SNTAGT. The V end lost 6 bases, the J end lost 9 bases, and 21 bases lay between the germline ends.

V and J are TRBV14 and TRBJ1-3, with D possibly matching TRBD1 (5 bases). Germline V lookup: CDR1 SGHDN, CDR2 FVKESK. This CDR3 comprises 14 residues. V lost 1 base and J lost 7, with 11 bases in between. CDR3 sequence (DNA): TGTGCCAGCAGCCAAGGGAACAGGTGGAACACCATATATTTT. It translates to CASSQGNRWNTIYF.

This clone was detected only a few times. This chain joins TRBV19 and TRBJ1-5; 7 bases match TRBD1. This CDR3 comprises 16 residues. Trimming at V came to 1 base and at J to 1 base, leaving 4 bases not matched to a gene. The germline V gene has CDR1 LNHDA and CDR2 SQIVND (reference sequence). The DNA for the CDR3 is TGTGCCAGTAGTATAGTAACCAGGGGGAGCAATCAGCCCCAGCATTTT. It yields the protein CASSIVTRGSNQPQHF.

The J gene is TRBJ1-2, the V gene TRBV28; 7 positions match TRBD1. The germline V gene encodes CDR1 MDHEN and CDR2 SYDVKM. The CDR3 is 15 residues long. Trimming removed 5 bases from V and 0 bases from J; junction bases left unmatched: 6. CDR3 sequence: CASSRPGTANYGYTF. CDR3 sequence (DNA): TGTGCCAGCAGTAGACCCGGGACAGCTAACTATGGCTACACCTTC.

The chain employs TRBV3-1 (or the pseudogene TRBV3-2) and TRBJ2-3; D tentatively reads TRBD1 or TRBD2 (5 bases each). V dropped 5 bases and J dropped 6 bases, with 15 bases sitting between them. The CDR3 consists of 14 residues. The germline CDR1 and CDR2 sequences are LGHDT and YNNKEL (reference sequence). Here the CDR3 DNA reads TGTGCCAGCAGCGTGGGACCACTACTCGATACGCAGTATTTT. This sequence encodes CASSVGPLLDTQYF.